Listed below are T cell receptor beta chains from one sample, sequenced in a study of blood T cell repertoires in COVID-19. TCRdb's copy holds only in-frame clones and misses some; the assay was immunoSEQ multiplex PCR. This sample carries about 210,000 clones, around 80% of them seen once, and the ten largest clones take 9.7%. The sequenced sample consisted of peripheral blood. All receptors come from a man aged 50 to 60 with active or convalescent COVID-19. Each CDR3 is given without its conserved first and last residue.

J: TRBJ1-3
V: TRBV6-5
CDR3: ASSYSNSFSGNTIY

J: TRBJ2-3
V: TRBV6-1
CDR3: ASSGRAGGPDTQY

J: TRBJ1-5
V: TRBV6-5
CDR3: ASSRGYSNQPQH

J: TRBJ1-1
V: TRBV4-3
CDR3: ASSQGQQGVTEAF

J: TRBJ1-2
V: TRBV9
CDR3: ASSGDKDYGYT

J: TRBJ1-2
V: TRBV27
CDR3: ASSLLGLGYGYT

J: TRBJ1-2
V: TRBV28
CDR3: ASSPWGQGTNYGYT

J: TRBJ1-1
V: TRBV28
CDR3: ASSSSSKGRDTEAF

J: TRBJ2-5
V: TRBV5-1
CDR3: ASKLAGTGDETQY

J: TRBJ2-1
V: TRBV7-2
CDR3: ASSLALGLYNEQF

J: TRBJ1-1
V: TRBV7-2
CDR3: ASSFNRDTEAF

J: TRBJ1-1
V: TRBV15
CDR3: ATSRDYDQGGAF

J: TRBJ1-1
V: TRBV4-3
CDR3: ASSQDRGARHIAEAF

J: TRBJ1-2
V: TRBV15
CDR3: ATSTTIKSGTAHGYT

J: TRBJ2-5
V: TRBV7-3
CDR3: ASSSSGQGETQY

J: TRBJ1-5
V: TRBV2
CDR3: ASSGTGLQPQH

J: TRBJ1-2
V: TRBV7-8
CDR3: ASSPREAVIATYGYT

J: TRBJ1-2
V: TRBV6-6
CDR3: ASSYGPGQGYGYT

J: TRBJ2-2
V: TRBV2
CDR3: ASRGDRNTGELF

J: TRBJ2-7
V: TRBV29-1
CDR3: SVEDRGTYEQY

J: TRBJ2-5
V: TRBV6-4
CDR3: ASSDLGGRGTGQETQY

J: TRBJ1-1
V: TRBV6-5
CDR3: ASSYSFGRANEAF

J: TRBJ1-5
V: TRBV28
CDR3: ASSFRGLYSNQPQH

J: TRBJ2-4
V: TRBV5-6
CDR3: ASSLLGQGNIQY

J: TRBJ2-1
V: TRBV7-9
CDR3: ASSVGQGAYNEQF

J: TRBJ2-1
V: TRBV10-2
CDR3: ASSVGVSYNEQF

J: TRBJ2-5
V: TRBV5-4
CDR3: ASSFDGQGRQETQY

J: TRBJ1-2
V: TRBV4-2
CDR3: ASSLGVLEGYT

J: TRBJ2-5
V: TRBV20-1
CDR3: SASGLAKY

J: TRBJ1-4
V: TRBV28
CDR3: ASSIGGGREKLF

J: TRBJ2-2
V: TRBV7-7
CDR3: ASSRTTGNTGELF

J: TRBJ2-1
V: TRBV29-1
CDR3: SVGDGSGYNEQF

J: TRBJ1-6
V: TRBV6-5
CDR3: ASSRDNYNSPLH

J: TRBJ2-7
V: TRBV23-1
CDR3: ASSQRINREVPYEQY

J: TRBJ2-5
V: TRBV7-7
CDR3: ASSLAPQGAGETQY

J: TRBJ1-6
V: TRBV4-2
CDR3: ASSKLTAANSPLH

J: TRBJ2-2
V: TRBV10-3
CDR3: AISDRVGELF

J: TRBJ1-2
V: TRBV3-1/TRBV3-2
CDR3: ASSHHRGPLYANYGYT

J: TRBJ2-2
V: TRBV9
CDR3: ASSAGLAGGTGELF

J: TRBJ2-2
V: TRBV15
CDR3: ATSLRQGNTGELF

J: TRBJ2-2
V: TRBV19
CDR3: ASRTSGRDTGELF

J: TRBJ2-3
V: TRBV15
CDR3: ATSRGEREGKDTQY

J: TRBJ1-1
V: TRBV18
CDR3: ASSLATPVQGSNTEAF

J: TRBJ2-1
V: TRBV4-2
CDR3: ASSQSPGQIDEQF

J: TRBJ2-1
V: TRBV24-1
CDR3: ATSDFLADQPNEQF

J: TRBJ1-1
V: TRBV28
CDR3: ASRSEGLNTEAF

J: TRBJ1-1
V: TRBV7-2
CDR3: ASSLMAEAAF

J: TRBJ1-2
V: TRBV27
CDR3: ASRPQDRDLRGYT

J: TRBJ1-2
V: TRBV24-1
CDR3: ATSEPKYRGPQGYT

J: TRBJ2-3
V: TRBV28
CDR3: ASSPPGGRPWTDTQY

J: TRBJ1-2
V: TRBV4-1
CDR3: ASSQWMENYGYT

J: TRBJ1-1
V: TRBV28
CDR3: ASISTGGNTEAF

J: TRBJ1-2
V: TRBV5-4
CDR3: ASSLDPSYGYT

J: TRBJ2-7
V: TRBV6-2/TRBV6-3
CDR3: ASSYSGTSWIHYEQY

J: TRBJ1-2
V: TRBV28
CDR3: ASSFVAAAPGGYT